This T cell receptor beta chain was observed in a study of shared clonotypes between healthy human individuals. Overall study: Donors had three CD4 naive, three CD4 memory, two CD8 naive and one CD8 memory plate apiece.

Some clones are missing from TCRdb's copy, which holds only in-frame ones; the method was immunoSEQ multiplex PCR. The sample lists 600,000 or so clones, more than 95% occurring once. As defined, naive CD8 cells were CD45RO-negative and positively selected for CCR7, with terminally differentiated effector memory CD45RA+ cells excluded. With respect to this clone: Its antigen remains unknown.

With 4 bases removed from V and 4 bases from J, the gap between germline ends came to 11 bases. The CDR3 is 12 residues long. CDR1 GTSNPN and CDR2 SVGIG come from the germline V gene (reference sequence). Study observations and caveats: When compared with the clonotypes that were shared by all four sorted-subset donors, the non-shared clonotypes turned out to have lower generation probabilities. Memory subsets had estimated richness that was generally smaller than that of naive subsets.

This TCR derives from a man aged 30-40 years in good health. Material for sequencing was naive CD8+ T cells sorted from blood. The rearrangement joins TRBV30 to TRBJ2-7; D unresolved. The CDR3 region is CAWKTEAYEQYF. The CDR3 DNA follows: TGTGCCTGGAAAACAGAAGCGTACGAGCAGTACTTC.